This T cell receptor (beta chain) was recorded in a study of beta chain features in type 1 diabetes (dated by TCRdb to about 2018). Context from the whole study: No differences in mean age, gender distribution, total cell number or subset yield were found between patients and healthy donors. Across all samples, almost 110 million sorted cells were examined, and cell number per subset correlated strongly with RNA yield. In the study, TCRB repertoires of sorted circulating CD4+ T cell subsets from recently diagnosed type 1 diabetes patients were compared with those of matched healthy donors. Regulatory and stem cell-like memory subsets were obtained from only 8 patients and roughly 8 healthy donors, while naive and central memory subsets were obtained from all 30 or so donors. General conclusions and limits of the study: A moderate but significant shortening of TCRB CDR3 length was observed in type 1 diabetes patients in all four CD4+ subsets. Fewer insertions and more nucleotide deletions at VDJ recombination sites were observed in patients with type 1 diabetes, implying thymic rearrangement abnormalities. Because the HLA sub-analyses included only small numbers of individuals, any influence of HLA type on TCRB rearrangement was left unresolved. Naive, central memory and regulatory TCRB repertoires appeared to be more similar among patients than among healthy donors. PCR might favor shorter templates, but patient and control samples were amplified and corrected together, so any skew would affect both groups equally. Because cDNA rather than genomic DNA was sequenced, highly expressing activated cells could have been over-represented, although no difference in activation and CD3 levels was found between groups.

The CDR3 runs 13 amino acids, cysteine and phenylalanine included. Of all the DNA, just the CDR3 is kept, 39 bases in frame from base 1. The trim is 3 bases for V and 0 bases for J, with a gap of 5 bases between the germline ends. CDR1 and CDR2 (SEHNR, FQNEAQ) derive from the germline V gene (reference sequence). The High Capacity cDNA Reverse Transcription Kit was used to reverse transcribe all of the isolated RNA, meaning that expressed TCRB transcripts were what got sequenced. Deep immunoSEQ sequencing was applied to naive, central memory and regulatory T cell samples, giving an average of roughly 3.6 million total reads per sample. Sorted cells were lysed in RLT buffer and RNA was extracted with DNase-treated RNeasy Micro or Mini kits, depending on cell number. Each cell subset was processed separately to prevent cross-contamination, with patient and healthy donor samples processed together. The immunoSEQ multiplex PCR was used to amplify TCRB sequences from cDNA, generating 87-bp fragments that spanned the CDR3 region. Sequencing of the amplicons was done on the Illumina HiSeq platform. The study's own analysis went as follows. Synthetic template baselines were used to correct PCR bias computationally, reads within Hamming distance 2 were collapsed together, and singletons that could not be merged were discarded. Reads were aligned to IMGT to assign V, D and J genes, CDR3 length, and insertions or deletions at six rearrangement sites. Within each subset, clonotype counts were normalized to the number of sorted cells before true diversity and Gini coefficients were calculated with the tcR R package. The overlap coefficient, calculated on TCRB nucleotide sequences, was used to measure repertoire sharing. TCRdb limited this immuneACCESS table to in-frame rearrangements with V and J called. A share of clones is missing; checked studies link under half to unresolved V genes, and the rest is unexplained. From that table come the V and J calls and clone size; the DNA was used to work out D and trimming. A total of about 120,000 clones appear in this sample, 15% to 20% of them only once. Around 2.5% of the sample rests with the top ten.

A single peripheral blood draw of 90 to 150 mL on average was collected from each donor into heparinised tubes. Using a panel that included CD45RO, CCR7, CD25, CD127, CD95 and CD27, naive, central memory, regulatory and stem cell-like memory CD4+ T cells were sorted on a BD FACSAria II. All sorted populations exceeded 98% purity. Right away, PBMCs were isolated by Lymphoprep density gradient centrifugation and were stained directly, with no culture step. So that batch effects would be minimized, each experiment stained and sorted samples in pairs, pairing one healthy donor with one patient. Points on this clone: Its cognate antigen has yet to be identified. No qualities accompany the bases; no much larger clone lies one base away.

The chain links TRBV7-9 with TRBJ1-1; no D gene can be assigned with confidence. Sequencing was carried out using central memory CD4+ T cells from blood. The TCR sequence derives from a man between 18 and 35 years old with type 1 diabetes. The CDR3 reads as follows: CASSFRLNTEAFF. The sequenced DNA is TGTGCCAGCAGCTTCCGCCTGAACACTGAAGCTTTCTTT. The entire variable domain, with the stretches around the CDR3 drawn from the reference TRBV7-9 and TRBJ1-1 proteins, is DTGVSQNPRHKITKRGQNVTFRCDPISEHNRLYWYRQTLGQGPEFLTYFQNEAQLEKSRLLSDRFSAERPKGSFSTLEIQRTEQGDSAMYLCASSFRLNTEAFFGQGTRLTVV.